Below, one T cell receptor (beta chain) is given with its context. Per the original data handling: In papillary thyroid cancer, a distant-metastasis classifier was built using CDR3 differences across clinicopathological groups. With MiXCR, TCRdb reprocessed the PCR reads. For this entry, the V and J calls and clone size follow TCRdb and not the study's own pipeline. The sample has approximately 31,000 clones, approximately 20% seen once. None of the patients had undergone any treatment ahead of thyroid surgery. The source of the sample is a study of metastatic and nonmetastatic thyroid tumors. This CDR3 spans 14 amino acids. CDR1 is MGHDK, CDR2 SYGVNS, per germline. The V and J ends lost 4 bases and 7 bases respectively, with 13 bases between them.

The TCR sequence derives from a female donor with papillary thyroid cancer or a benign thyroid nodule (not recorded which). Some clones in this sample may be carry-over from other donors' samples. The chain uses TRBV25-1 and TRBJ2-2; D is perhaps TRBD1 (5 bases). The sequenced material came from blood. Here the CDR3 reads CASSGSSDSGELFF. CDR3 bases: TGTGCCAGCAGTGGCTCCAGTGACAGCGGGGAGCTGTTTTTT.